A single TCR beta chain is shown here with its context. Its antigen is not known. The data were taken from a study of cytomegalovirus exposure and HLA in healthy donors. Overall study: The study placed about four fifths of its approximately 360 genotyped donors in the Caucasian-associated ancestry cluster.

Whole-study results and caveats: Presence/absence results assume similar sequencing depth per donor, which may not hold.

The primer mix had 60 Vbeta and 13 Jbeta primers. Sequencing was performed with immunoSEQ multiplex PCR; in TCRdb, only in-frame clones are kept and a portion is missing. The data show roughly 78,000 clones, around 70% seen once. V lost 9 bases and J lost 1, with 12 bases in between. Per the germline V gene, CDR1 is SNHLY and CDR2 is FYNNEI. The CDR3 runs to 13 residues. Specimen: PBMCs. This TCR came from a man between 35 and 55 years old in good health and CMV-seropositive. The chain couples TRBV2 to TRBJ1-1; D possibly corresponds to TRBD1 (5 bases). Here the CDR3 DNA reads TGTGCCAGATCGACAGATACGAACACTGAAGCTTTCTTT. Translating it yields CARSTDTNTEAFF. Full variable domain (outside the CDR3, taken from reference TRBV2 and TRBJ1-1): EPEVTQTPSHQVTQMGQEVILRCVPISNHLYFYWYRQILGQKVEFLVSFYNNEISEKSEIFDDQFSVERPDGSNFTLKIRSTKLEDSAMYFCARSTDTNTEAFFGQGTRLTVV.